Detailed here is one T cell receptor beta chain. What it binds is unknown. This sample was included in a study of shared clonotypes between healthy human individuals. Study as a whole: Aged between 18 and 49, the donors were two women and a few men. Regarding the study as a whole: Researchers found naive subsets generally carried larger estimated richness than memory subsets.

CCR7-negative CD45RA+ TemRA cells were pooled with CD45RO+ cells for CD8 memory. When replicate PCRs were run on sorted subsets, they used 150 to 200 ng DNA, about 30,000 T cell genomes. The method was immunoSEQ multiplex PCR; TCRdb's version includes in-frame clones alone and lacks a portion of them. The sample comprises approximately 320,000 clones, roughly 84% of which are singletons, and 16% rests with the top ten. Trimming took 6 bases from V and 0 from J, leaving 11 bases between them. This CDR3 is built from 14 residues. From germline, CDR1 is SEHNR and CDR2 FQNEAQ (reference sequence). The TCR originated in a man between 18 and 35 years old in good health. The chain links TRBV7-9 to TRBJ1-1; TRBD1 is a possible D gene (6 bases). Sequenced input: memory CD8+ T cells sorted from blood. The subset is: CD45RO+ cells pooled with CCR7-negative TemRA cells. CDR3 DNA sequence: TGTGCCAGCAGACAGGGACGGCTGAACACTGAAGCTTTCTTT. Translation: CASRQGRLNTEAFF.